Detailed here is one T cell receptor beta chain. Its antigen remains unidentified. The data originate from a study of T cell responses to AZD1222 COVID-19 vaccine. Whole-study findings and limits: Seropositivity was recorded at baseline in only a handful of AZD1222 recipients.

Only in-frame clones appear in the TCRdb table, and some are missing; sequencing was by immunoSEQ multiplex PCR. Here the sample spans approximately 150,000 clones, 80% to 95% being singletons. Sample: peripheral blood, taken on day 0 of AZD1222 vaccination. The sequence derives from an adult in good health.

CDR3 in amino acids: CASSKARGLSNQPQHF. CDR3 in DNA: TGTGCCAGCAGCAAAGCGCGGGGGCTTAGCAATCAGCCCCAGCATTTT. The V and J genes are TRBV21-1 and TRBJ1-5. TRBV21-1 is labeled a pseudogene. CDR3 length: 16 residues.